This is a list of T cell receptor beta chains from one sample in a study of T cells in Graves' hyperthyroidism and ophthalmopathy. From the multiplex PCR reads, TCRdb called clonotypes with MiXCR, one entry per CDR3 protein. The sample lists around 300,000 distinct CDR3 sequences; 12% to 15% were seen once. The source material was blood. The receptors come from a woman in her thirties or forties with Graves' hyperthyroidism. CDR3s include the opening cysteine and the closing phenylalanine or tryptophan.

>TRBJ2-3|TRBV5-4
CASNFGTDTQYF
>TRBJ2-1|TRBV2
CASNRDRVDEQFF
>TRBJ2-5|TRBV27
CASSLGGSVGETQYF
>TRBJ2-5|TRBV20-1
CSASPRLAELRQETQYF
>TRBJ2-5|TRBV6-2/TRBV6-3
CASRIQGLRLETQYF
>TRBJ2-7|TRBV7-9
CASQPVAAYEQYF
>TRBJ2-1|TRBV15
CATSRTPGQGSNEQFF
>TRBJ2-5|TRBV5-8
CASSRIRTGQETQYF
>TRBJ1-2|TRBV10-3
CATQRGTETLQHYGYTF
>TRBJ2-3|TRBV27
CASSLWGGDTQYF
>TRBJ2-7|TRBV5-5
CASSLFAVGIDEQYF
>TRBJ2-7|TRBV18
CASSSRTSGFYEQYF
>TRBJ2-2|TRBV28
CASSIGTGELFF